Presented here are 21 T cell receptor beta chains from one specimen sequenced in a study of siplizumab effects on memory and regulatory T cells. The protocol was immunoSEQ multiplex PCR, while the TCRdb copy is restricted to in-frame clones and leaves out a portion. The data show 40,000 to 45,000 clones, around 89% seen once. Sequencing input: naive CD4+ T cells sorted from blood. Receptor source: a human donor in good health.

CDR3 sequence (DNA): TGTGCCAGCAGCGTAGAAGGCGGGGGGGCATCTGATACGCAGTATTTT. Encoded protein: CASSVEGGGASDTQYF. V gene TRBV9 combines with J gene TRBJ2-3, with 9 bases identical to TRBD2. After removal of 0 bases from V and 6 bases from J, the junction contained 8 bases not matched to a gene. The CDR3 extends over 16 amino acids. The germline CDR1 and CDR2 sequences are SGDLS and YYNGEE.

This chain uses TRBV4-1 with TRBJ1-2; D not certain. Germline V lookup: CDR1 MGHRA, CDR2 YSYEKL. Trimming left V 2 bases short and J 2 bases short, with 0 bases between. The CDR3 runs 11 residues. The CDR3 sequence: CASSQNYGYTF. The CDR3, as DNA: TGCGCCAGCAGCCAAAACTATGGCTACACCTTC.

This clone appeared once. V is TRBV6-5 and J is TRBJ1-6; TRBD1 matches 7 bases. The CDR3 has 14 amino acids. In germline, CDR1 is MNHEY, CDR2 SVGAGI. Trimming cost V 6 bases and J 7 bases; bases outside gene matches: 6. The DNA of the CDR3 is TGTGCCAGCAGGTGGACAGGTCAGAATTCACCCCTCCACTTT. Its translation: CASRWTGQNSPLHF.

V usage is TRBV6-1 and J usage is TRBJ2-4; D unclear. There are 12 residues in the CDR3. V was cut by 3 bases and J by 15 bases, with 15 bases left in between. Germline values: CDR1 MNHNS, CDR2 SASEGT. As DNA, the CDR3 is TGTGCCAGCAGTGAGGTTGAACGGGCCTGGTACTTC. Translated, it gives CASSEVERAWYF.

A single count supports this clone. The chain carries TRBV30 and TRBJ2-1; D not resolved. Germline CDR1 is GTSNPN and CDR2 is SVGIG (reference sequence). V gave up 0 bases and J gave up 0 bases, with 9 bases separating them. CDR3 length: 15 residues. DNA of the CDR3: TGTGCCTGGAGTGTACGGGCAGGCTCCTACAATGAGCAGTTCTTC. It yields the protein CAWSVRAGSYNEQFF.

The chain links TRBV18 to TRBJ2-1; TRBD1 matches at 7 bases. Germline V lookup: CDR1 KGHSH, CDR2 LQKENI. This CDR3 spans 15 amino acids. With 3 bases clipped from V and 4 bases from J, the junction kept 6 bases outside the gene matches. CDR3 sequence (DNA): TGTGCCAGCTCACCCTTCGGACAGGAGTACAATGAGCAGTTCTTC. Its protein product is CASSPFGQEYNEQFF.

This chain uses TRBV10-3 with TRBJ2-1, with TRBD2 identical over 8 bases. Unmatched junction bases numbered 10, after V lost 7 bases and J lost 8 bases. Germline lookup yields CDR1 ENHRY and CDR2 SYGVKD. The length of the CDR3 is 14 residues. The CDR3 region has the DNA TGTGCCATCAATCGAGCGGGAGAAAGCGATGAGCAGTTCTTC. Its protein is CAINRAGESDEQFF.

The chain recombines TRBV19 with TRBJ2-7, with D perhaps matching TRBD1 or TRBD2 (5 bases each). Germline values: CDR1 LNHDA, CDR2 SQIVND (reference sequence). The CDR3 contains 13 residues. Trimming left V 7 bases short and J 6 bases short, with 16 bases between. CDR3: CASTSGTQTEQYF. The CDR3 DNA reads TGTGCCAGTACATCCGGGACCCAAACCGAGCAGTACTTC. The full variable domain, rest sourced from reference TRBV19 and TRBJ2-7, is DGGITQSPKYLFRKEGQNVTLSCEQNLNHDAMYWYRQDPGQGLRLIYYSQIVNDFQKGDIAEGYSVSREKKESFPLTVTSAQKNPTAFYLCASTSGTQTEQYFGPGTRLTVT.

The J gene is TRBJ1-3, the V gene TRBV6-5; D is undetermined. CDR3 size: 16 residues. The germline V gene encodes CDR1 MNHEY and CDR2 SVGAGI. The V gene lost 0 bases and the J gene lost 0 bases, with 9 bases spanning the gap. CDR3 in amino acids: CASSYSLGSSGNTIYF. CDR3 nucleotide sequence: TGTGCCAGCAGTTACTCGTTAGGGAGCTCTGGAAACACCATATATTTT.

The CDR3 nucleotides read TGTGCCAGTAGACGACAGGGTAACTACGAGCAGTACTTC. Translated, it gives CASRRQGNYEQYF. This chain connects TRBV19 to TRBJ2-7, with 7 bases lining up with TRBD1. Trimming removed 6 bases from V and 3 bases from J; junction bases left unmatched: 5. The CDR3 is 13 amino acids. CDR1 LNHDA and CDR2 SQIVND come from the germline V gene (reference sequence).

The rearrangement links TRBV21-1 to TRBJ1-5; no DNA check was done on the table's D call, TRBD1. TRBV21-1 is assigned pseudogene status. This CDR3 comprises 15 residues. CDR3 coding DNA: TGTGCCAGCAGCTTAATGGACAGGGGTAGTCAGCCCCAGCATTTT. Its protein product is CASSLMDRGSQPQHF.

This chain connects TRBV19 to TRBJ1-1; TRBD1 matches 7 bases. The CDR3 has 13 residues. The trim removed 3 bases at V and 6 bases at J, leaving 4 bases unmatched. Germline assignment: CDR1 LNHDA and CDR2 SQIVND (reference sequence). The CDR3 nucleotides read TGTGCCAGTAGTATCACAGGGGTCGCTGAAGCTTTCTTT. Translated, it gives CASSITGVAEAFF. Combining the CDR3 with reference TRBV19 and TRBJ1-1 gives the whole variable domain DGGITQSPKYLFRKEGQNVTLSCEQNLNHDAMYWYRQDPGQGLRLIYYSQIVNDFQKGDIAEGYSVSREKKESFPLTVTSAQKNPTAFYLCASSITGVAEAFFGQGTRLTVV.

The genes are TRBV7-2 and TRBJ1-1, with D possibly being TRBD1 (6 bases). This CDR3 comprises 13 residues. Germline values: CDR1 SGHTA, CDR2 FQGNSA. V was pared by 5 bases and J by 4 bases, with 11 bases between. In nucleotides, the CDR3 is TGTGCCAGCAGCCAGGGGAGGGTCACTGAAGCTTTCTTT. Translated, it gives CASSQGRVTEAFF.

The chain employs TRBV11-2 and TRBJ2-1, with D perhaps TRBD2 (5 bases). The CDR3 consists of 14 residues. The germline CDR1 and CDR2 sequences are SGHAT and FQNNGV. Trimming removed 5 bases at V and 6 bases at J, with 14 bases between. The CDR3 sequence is CASSGPGSVNEQFF. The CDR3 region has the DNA TGTGCCAGCAGCGGACCGGGGTCCGTCAATGAGCAGTTCTTC. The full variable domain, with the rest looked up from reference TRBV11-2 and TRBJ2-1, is EAGVAQSPRYKIIEKRQSVAFWCNPISGHATLYWYQQILGQGPKLLIQFQNNGVVDDSQLPKDRFSAERLKGVDSTLKIQPAKLEDSAVYLCASSGPGSVNEQFFGPGTRLTVL.

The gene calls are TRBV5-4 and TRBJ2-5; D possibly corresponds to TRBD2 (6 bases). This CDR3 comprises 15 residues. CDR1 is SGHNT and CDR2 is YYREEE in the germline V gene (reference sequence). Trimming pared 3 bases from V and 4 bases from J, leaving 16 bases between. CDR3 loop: CASSWTGSRLETQYF. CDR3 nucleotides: TGTGCCAGCAGCTGGACCGGGAGCAGATTAGAGACCCAGTACTTC.

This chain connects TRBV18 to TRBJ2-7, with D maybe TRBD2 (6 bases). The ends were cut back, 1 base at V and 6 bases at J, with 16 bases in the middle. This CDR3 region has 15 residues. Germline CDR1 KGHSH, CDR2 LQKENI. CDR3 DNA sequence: TGTGCCAGCTCACCACAGGCTGTGGGACTGCGCGAGCAGTACTTC. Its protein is CASSPQAVGLREQYF. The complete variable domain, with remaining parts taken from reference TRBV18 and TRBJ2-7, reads NAGVMQNPRHLVRRRGQEARLRCSPMKGHSHVYWYRQLPEEGLKFMVYLQKENIIDESGMPKERFSAEFPKEGPSILRIQQVVRGDSAAYFCASSPQAVGLREQYFGPGTRLTVT.

The DNA for the CDR3 is TGCAGCGTTGAGGGGGGGGTATATTATGGCTACACCTTC. Amino acids: CSVEGGVYYGYTF. The rearrangement uses TRBV29-1 and TRBJ1-2; a weak D match, TRBD1 (5 bases). The V and J ends lost 3 bases and 5 bases respectively, with 13 bases between them. The length of the CDR3 is 13 residues. Germline assignment: CDR1 SQVTM and CDR2 ANQGSEA. Supplemented by reference TRBV29-1 and TRBJ1-2, the full variable domain reads SAVISQKPSRDICQRGTSLTIQCQVDSQVTMMFWYRQQPGQSLTLIATANQGSEATYESGFVIDKFPISRPNLTFSTLTVSNMSPEDSSIYLCSVEGGVYYGYTFGSGTRLTVV.

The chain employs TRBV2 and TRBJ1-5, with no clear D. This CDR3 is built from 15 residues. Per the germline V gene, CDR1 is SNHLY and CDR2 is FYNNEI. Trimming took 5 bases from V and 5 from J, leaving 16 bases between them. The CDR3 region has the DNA TGTGCCAGCAGTACCGGGCTTTTAACCTATCAGCCCCAGCATTTT. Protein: CASSTGLLTYQPQHF.

CDR3 sequence reads: CASSLEGTQETQYF. The CDR3 bases are TGCGCCAGCAGCTTGGAGGGGACCCAAGAGACCCAGTACTTC. The chain combines TRBV5-1 with TRBJ2-5; either TRBD1 or TRBD2 may supply D (5 bases each). The CDR3 is 14 residues long. Germline CDR1 reads SGHRS; CDR2 reads YFSETQ. Trimming left V 0 bases short and J 1 base short, with 7 bases between.

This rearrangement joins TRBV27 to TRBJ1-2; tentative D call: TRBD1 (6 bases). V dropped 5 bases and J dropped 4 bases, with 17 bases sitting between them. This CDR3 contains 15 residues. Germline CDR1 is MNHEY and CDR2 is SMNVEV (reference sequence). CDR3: CASSAGQQVAYGYTF. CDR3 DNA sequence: TGTGCCAGCAGTGCTGGACAGCAGGTCGCCTATGGCTACACCTTC.

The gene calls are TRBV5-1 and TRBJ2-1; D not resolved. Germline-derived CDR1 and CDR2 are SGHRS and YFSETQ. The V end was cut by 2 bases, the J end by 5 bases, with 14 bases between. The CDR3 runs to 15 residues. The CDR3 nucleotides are TGCGCCAGCAGCTTCCCCCGCCTAGTCAACAATGAGCAGTTCTTC. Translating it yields CASSFPRLVNNEQFF.